The 20 T cell receptor beta chains below all came from one sample that was sequenced in a study of T cells in Graves' hyperthyroidism and ophthalmopathy. Regions amplified from RNA transcripts were the TCR beta CDR3 regions. HTBI primers were the set used in a first-round RT-PCR of the TCR CDR3. TCRdb processed the multiplex PCR reads anew with MiXCR; each CDR3 protein has one entry. The table lists more than 350,000 distinct CDR3 sequences, about 17% of them singletons, with around 35% in the top ten. Sequencing was done on a sample of blood. The receptors were sampled from a woman aged 25 to 45 with Graves' hyperthyroidism that later progressed to Graves' ophthalmopathy.

The rearrangement uses TRBV7-3 and TRBJ2-7, with unresolved D. From germline, CDR1 is SGHTA and CDR2 FQGTGA. The CDR3 is made up of 17 amino acids. The ends were cut back, 8 bases at V and 0 bases at J, with 23 bases in the middle. CDR3 DNA sequence: TGTGCCAGCCCGCAAGCACGGGTCACCGAAGTCTCCTACGAGCAGTACTTC. It yields the protein CASPQARVTEVSYEQYF.

This clonotype occurred a few times. This chain links TRBV18 with TRBJ2-1; 9 bases match TRBD2. V was clipped by 1 base and J by 4 bases; unmatched bases: 5. Germline CDR1 is KGHSH and CDR2 is LQKENI. The CDR3 spans 16 residues. The CDR3 nucleotides read TGTGCCAGCTCACCACTTGAGCGGGGGGAGTACAATGAGCAGTTCTTC. Protein sequence: CASSPLERGEYNEQFF.

This clonotype came up a few times. J is TRBJ2-7 and V is TRBV5-1; D might be TRBD2 (6 bases). The CDR3 is made up of 14 amino acids. Trimming removed 6 bases from V and 5 bases from J, with 18 bases in between. Germline V gives CDR1 SGHRS, CDR2 YFSETQ. CDR3 sequence reads: CASNRGGGLNEQYF. The CDR3 coding sequence is TGCGCCAGCAATCGGGGAGGTGGTCTGAACGAGCAGTACTTC.

At least ten counts were recorded for this clonotype. This chain uses TRBV3-1 with TRBJ2-7; 9 bases align to TRBD2. The V segment lost 0 bases and the J segment 0 bases; nucleotides outside the gene matches: 3. The germline CDR1 and CDR2 sequences are LGHDT and YNNKEL (reference sequence). This CDR3 region has 16 residues. The CDR3 region has the DNA TGTGCCAGCAGCCAAGATCGCGGGGGGGACTCCTACGAGCAGTACTTC. Translated, it gives CASSQDRGGDSYEQYF.

This clonotype was detected many times. The V call is TRBV2, the J call TRBJ2-2; D unresolved. This CDR3 contains 14 residues. CDR1 and CDR2 (germline): SNHLY, FYNNEI. Trimming took 3 bases from V and 5 from J, leaving 10 bases between them. CDR3 nucleotides: TGTGCCAGCAGTGACCGGGCCGAAACCGGGGAGCTGTTTTTT. The encoded protein is CASSDRAETGELFF.

This clonotype has only a few counts. CDR3: CASLSRGTGSTEAFF. CDR3 sequence (DNA): TGTGCCAGCCTTAGCCGGGGGACAGGGTCCACTGAAGCTTTCTTT. The V gene is TRBV6-2 or TRBV6-3, the J gene TRBJ1-1; 9 positions match TRBD1. Per germline, CDR1 MNHEY and CDR2 SVGEGT. This CDR3 comprises 15 residues. V shed 8 bases and J 4 bases; nucleotides not matched to a gene: 11.

This clonotype was counted at least ten times. CDR3 residues: CASRAPGGNSPLHF. CDR3 DNA: TGTGCCAGCAGAGCCCCAGGGGGGAATTCACCCCTCCACTTT. V and J are TRBV27 and TRBJ1-6; TRBD1 agrees at 7 bases. Germline V gene sequence: CDR1 MNHEY, CDR2 SMNVEV (reference sequence). J lost 7 bases, V lost 6 bases, and 6 bases had no gene match. This CDR3 region has 14 residues.

The rearrangement joins TRBV6-2 or TRBV6-3 to TRBJ2-7; the D is unclear. This CDR3 has 12 amino acids. V was cut by 3 bases and J by 9 bases, with 12 bases left in between. From germline, CDR1 is MNHEY and CDR2 SVGEGT. The CDR3 DNA reads as TGTGCCAGCAGTTATTTCCGGACCACGCAGTACTTC. Encoded protein: CASSYFRTTQYF.

The chain is built from TRBV20-1 and TRBJ2-1; D unresolved. Per the germline V gene, CDR1 is DFQATT and CDR2 is SNEGSKA (reference sequence). V was trimmed by 3 bases and J by 0 bases, leaving 6 bases between them. The CDR3 has 13 residues. In DNA, the CDR3 is TGCAGTGCTAGCAGGAACTCCTACAATGAGCAGTTCTTC. Protein: CSASRNSYNEQFF.

The sample holds many counts of this clonotype. The rearrangement links TRBV5-1 to TRBJ2-7; TRBD1 matches 8 bases. The J segment lost 3 bases and the V segment lost 3 bases, leaving 11 bases of the junction unmatched. The CDR3 has 16 amino acids. In germline, CDR1 is SGHRS, CDR2 YFSETQ. The CDR3 region has the DNA TGCGCCAGCAGCTCTTCGGGACAGGCCCTGAGCTACGAGCAGTACTTC. Protein product: CASSSSGQALSYEQYF.

This clonotype was detected ten times or more. The chain links TRBV12-3 or TRBV12-4 to TRBJ1-1; tentative D call: TRBD1 (5 bases). V shed 5 bases and J shed 4 bases, with 14 bases lying between them. CDR3 length equals 14 residues. In DNA, the CDR3 is TGTGCCAGCAGTCCCCGGGGGGGGGGCACTGAAGCTTTCTTT. Encoded protein: CASSPRGGGTEAFF.

This clonotype was recorded many times. J is TRBJ2-7 and V is TRBV19, with 12 bases matching TRBD1. Germline V gene lookup returns CDR1 LNHDA and CDR2 SQIVND (reference sequence). V trimming: 7 bases; J trimming: 7 bases; junction bases outside the gene matches: 8. The CDR3 has 14 amino acids. CDR3 protein: CASTGGQGAREQYF. Written as DNA, the CDR3 is TGTGCCAGTACAGGGGGACAGGGGGCACGGGAGCAGTACTTC.

There are many counts of this clonotype. This sequence joins TRBV5-1 and TRBJ1-1, with D possibly matching TRBD1 (6 bases). With 3 bases removed from V and 1 base from J, the gap between germline ends came to 7 bases. Germline CDR1 is SGHRS and CDR2 is YFSETQ. There are 13 residues in the CDR3. The CDR3 coding sequence is TGCGCCAGCAGCTGGGGGGCGAACACTGAAGCTTTCTTT. It is translated as CASSWGANTEAFF.

The sample holds many counts of this clonotype. J is TRBJ2-7 and V is TRBV15; 10 bases fit TRBD2. Per germline, CDR1 LNHNV and CDR2 YYDKDF (reference sequence). This CDR3 has 15 residues. Trimming at V came to 1 base and at J to 2 bases, leaving 2 bases not matched to a gene. CDR3 in amino acids: CATSRVTSGTYEQYF. The CDR3 coding sequence is TGTGCCACCAGCAGAGTTACTAGCGGGACCTACGAGCAGTACTTC.

This clonotype was counted ten times or more. The chain uses TRBV5-1 and TRBJ2-3; 11 nucleotides match TRBD2. Germline assignment: CDR1 SGHRS and CDR2 YFSETQ. With 1 base clipped from V and 0 bases from J, the junction kept 4 bases outside the gene matches. CDR3 length: 17 residues. CDR3 nucleotide sequence: TGCGCCAGCAGCTTGCCGGCTAGCGGGGGGAGCACAGATACGCAGTATTTT. This codes for CASSLPASGGSTDTQYF.

This clonotype was recorded many times. This chain uses TRBV10-3 with TRBJ2-1, with 8 bases that match TRBD1. Losses at the gene ends were 4 bases for V and 6 bases for J; bases not matched to a gene: 5. This CDR3 comprises 14 residues. Germline-derived CDR1 and CDR2 are ENHRY and SYGVKD. CDR3 nucleotides: TGTGCCATCAGTGGGACAGGGCTCGGCAATGAGCAGTTCTTC. Protein: CAISGTGLGNEQFF.

This clonotype was observed at least ten times. The chain carries TRBV27 and TRBJ2-7; TRBD1 matches at 7 bases. Trimming cost V 6 bases and J 3 bases; bases outside gene matches: 5. The CDR3 runs to 13 residues. The germline V gene encodes CDR1 MNHEY and CDR2 SMNVEV (reference sequence). CDR3 protein: CASSYRGSYEQYF. The CDR3 nucleotides are TGTGCCAGCAGCTACAGGGGTAGCTACGAGCAGTACTTC.

The chain recombines TRBV30 with TRBJ2-1; D remains unclear. The V end was cut by 4 bases, the J end by 2 bases, with 12 bases between. Germline V gene lookup returns CDR1 GTSNPN and CDR2 SVGIG (reference sequence). The CDR3 consists of 14 residues. The CDR3 reads CAWNFRGAYNEQFF. CDR3 nucleotide sequence: TGTGCCTGGAATTTTCGTGGGGCCTACAATGAGCAGTTCTTC.

This clonotype was seen a few times. Germline is not matched at one junction end, which may reflect a read error. J is TRBJ2-3 and V is TRBV28; 8 nucleotides line up with TRBD2. The CDR3 extends over 13 amino acids. CDR1 MDHEN and CDR2 SYDVKM come from the germline V gene. CDR3 protein: CASNPGGPDTRYF. As DNA, the CDR3 is TGTGCCAGCAATCCGGGGGGGCCAGATACGCGGTATTTT.

Many counts were recorded for this clonotype. The V gene is TRBV2, the J gene TRBJ1-1; tentatively, D is TRBD1 (6 bases). The CDR3 covers 13 residues. Trimming removed 5 bases from V and 3 bases from J, with 10 bases in between. Germline-derived CDR1 and CDR2 are SNHLY and FYNNEI. The CDR3 DNA is TGTGCCAGCAGTCGGGGGGCGCACACTGAAGCTTTCTTT. Encoded protein: CASSRGAHTEAFF.